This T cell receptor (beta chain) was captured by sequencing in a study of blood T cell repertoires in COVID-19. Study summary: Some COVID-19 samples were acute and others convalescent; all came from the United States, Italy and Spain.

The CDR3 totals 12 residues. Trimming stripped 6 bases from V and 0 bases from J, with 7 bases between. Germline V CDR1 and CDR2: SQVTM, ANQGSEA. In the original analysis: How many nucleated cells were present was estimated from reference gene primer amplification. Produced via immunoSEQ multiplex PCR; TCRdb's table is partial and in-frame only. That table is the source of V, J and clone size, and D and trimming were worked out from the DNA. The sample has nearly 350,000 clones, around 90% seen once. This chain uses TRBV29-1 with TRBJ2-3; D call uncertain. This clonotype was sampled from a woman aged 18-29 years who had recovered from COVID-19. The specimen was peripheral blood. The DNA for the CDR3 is TGCAGCGTAGCCCGAAGCACAGATACGCAGTATTTT. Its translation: CSVARSTDTQYF.